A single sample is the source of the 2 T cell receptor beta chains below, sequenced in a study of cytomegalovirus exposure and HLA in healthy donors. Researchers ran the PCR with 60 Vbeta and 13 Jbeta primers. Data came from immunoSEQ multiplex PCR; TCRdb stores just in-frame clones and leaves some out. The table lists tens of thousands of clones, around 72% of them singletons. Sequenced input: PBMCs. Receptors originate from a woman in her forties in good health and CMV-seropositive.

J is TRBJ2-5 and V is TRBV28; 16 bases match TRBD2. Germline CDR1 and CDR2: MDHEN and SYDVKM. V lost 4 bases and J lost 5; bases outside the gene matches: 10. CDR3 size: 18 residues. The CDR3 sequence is CASSSAGTSGGAVETQYF. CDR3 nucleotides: TGTGCCAGCAGTTCCGCGGGGACTAGCGGGGGGGCTGTTGAGACCCAGTACTTC. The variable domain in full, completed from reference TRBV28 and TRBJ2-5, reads DVKVTQSSRYLVKRTGEKVFLECVQDMDHENMFWYRQDPGLGLRLIYFSYDVKMKEKGDIPEGYSVSREKKERFSLILESASTNQTSMYLCASSSAGTSGGAVETQYFGPGTRLLVL.

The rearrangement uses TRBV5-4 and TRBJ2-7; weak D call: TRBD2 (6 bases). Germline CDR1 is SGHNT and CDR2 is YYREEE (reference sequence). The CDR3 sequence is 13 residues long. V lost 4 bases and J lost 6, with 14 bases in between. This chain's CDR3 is CASSIGPEGEQYF. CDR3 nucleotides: TGTGCCAGCAGCATTGGCCCGGAGGGCGAGCAGTACTTC. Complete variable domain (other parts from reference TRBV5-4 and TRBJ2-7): ETGVTQSPTHLIKTRGQQVTLRCSSQSGHNTVSWYQQALGQGPQFIFQYYREEENGRGNFPPRFSGLQFPNYSSELNVNALELDDSALYLCASSIGPEGEQYFGPGTRLTVT.